The clone carrying this T cell receptor (beta chain) was recorded a few times. Its antigen is unidentified. The data originate from a study of T-cell reconstitution after alpha-beta-depleted transplantation in children. Notes on the study in general: Several hundred rapidly expanded clones from non-depleted graft cells reportedly supplied alpha-beta T cells about two months post-transplant.

TCRbeta library construction was performed incorporating unique molecular identifiers. TCRdb reanalysed the PCR reads using MiXCR and keeps one entry per CDR3 protein. The sample carries about 980,000 distinct CDR3 sequences, around 30% recorded once. Germline V gene lookup returns CDR1 LGHDT and CDR2 YNNKEL (reference sequence). This CDR3 spans 15 amino acids. V dropped 4 bases and J dropped 8 bases, with 18 bases sitting between them. The clonotype was recovered from a boy in the first two years of life who had a stem cell transplant for SCID, so the T cells may come from the graft donor. The chain joins TRBV3-1 to TRBJ2-1, with D possibly being TRBD1 or TRBD2 (5 bases each). Here the sequenced sample was PBMCs, mostly from graft donor cells, taken 360 days after TCRalphabeta/CD19-depleted stem cell transplant. The CDR3 loop is CASSPHPGALHEQFF. CDR3 DNA sequence: TGTGCCAGCAGCCCCCACCCCGGGGCACTACATGAGCAGTTCTTC.